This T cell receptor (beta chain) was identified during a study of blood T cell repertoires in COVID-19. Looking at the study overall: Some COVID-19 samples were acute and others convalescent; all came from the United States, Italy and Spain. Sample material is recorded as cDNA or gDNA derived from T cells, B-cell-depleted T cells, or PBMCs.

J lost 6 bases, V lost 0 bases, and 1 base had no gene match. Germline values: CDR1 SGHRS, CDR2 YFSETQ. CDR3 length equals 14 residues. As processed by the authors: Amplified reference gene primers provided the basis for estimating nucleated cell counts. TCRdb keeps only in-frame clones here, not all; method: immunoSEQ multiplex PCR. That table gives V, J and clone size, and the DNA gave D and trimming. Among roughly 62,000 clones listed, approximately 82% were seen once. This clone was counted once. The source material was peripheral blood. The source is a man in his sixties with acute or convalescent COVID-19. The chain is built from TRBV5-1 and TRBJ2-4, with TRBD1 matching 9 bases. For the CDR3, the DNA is TGCGCCAGCAGCTTGGGGGACAGGGCAAACATTCAGTACTTC. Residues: CASSLGDRANIQYF.